This TCR beta chain stems from a study of blood T cell repertoires in COVID-19. Study background: Sources were T cells, B-cell-depleted T cells, or PBMCs; the material itself was cDNA or gDNA.

There are a few counts of this clone. The CDR3 has 17 residues. Germline lookup yields CDR1 SNHLY and CDR2 FYNNEI. After removal of 6 bases from V and 0 bases from J, the junction contained 4 bases not matched to a gene. Original analysis: Counts of nucleated cells, estimated from reference gene primer amplification, were obtained. Produced via immunoSEQ multiplex PCR; TCRdb's table is partial and in-frame only. Clone size and the V and J calls come from that table; the DNA yielded D and trimming. The data show 200,000 or so clones, more than 75% seen once. Sequenced sample: peripheral blood. This receptor was taken from a man aged 45-65 years who had recovered from COVID-19. The rearrangement uses TRBV2 and TRBJ2-6, with 11 bases lining up with TRBD2. CDR3 nucleotides: TGTGCCAGCAGCTATAGCGGGAGGGTCTCTGGGGCCAACGTCCTGACTTTC. This gives the protein CASSYSGRVSGANVLTF.